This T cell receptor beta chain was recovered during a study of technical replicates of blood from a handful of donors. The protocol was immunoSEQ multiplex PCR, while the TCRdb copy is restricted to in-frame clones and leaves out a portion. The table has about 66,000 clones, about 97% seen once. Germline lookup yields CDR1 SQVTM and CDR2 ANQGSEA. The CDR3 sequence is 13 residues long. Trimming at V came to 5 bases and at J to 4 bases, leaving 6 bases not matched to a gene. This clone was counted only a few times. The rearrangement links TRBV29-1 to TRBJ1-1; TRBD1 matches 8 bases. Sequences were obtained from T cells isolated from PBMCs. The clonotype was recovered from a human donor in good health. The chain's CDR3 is CSVLRQGSTEAFF. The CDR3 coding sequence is TGCAGCGTTTTAAGACAGGGGAGCACTGAAGCTTTCTTT.